This entry describes one T cell receptor (beta chain). This clonotype was seen a few times. What antigen it recognizes has not been identified. Base qualities are not provided; no much larger clone lies one nucleotide away. Libraries were made using 5' RACE. These reads were obtained on a NextSeq 500. Unique molecular identifiers were attached to individual cDNA molecules in the TCR library protocol so that sequencing error and PCR bias could be corrected. Both TCR alpha and beta chains were sequenced, and tight co-correlation was observed between alpha and beta sequence abundances in each sample. In the authors' own workflow: V gene, J gene and CDR3 annotation of TCR sequences was performed with Decombinator V4. TCRs were defined as expanded if a significant change between any two time points was detected under a Poisson model with p below 0.0001. Abundances of TCRs were expressed as counts per million after normalisation to the total number of TCRs sequenced in each sample. TRAV1-2 paired with TRAJ12, TRAJ20 or TRAJ33 defined MAIT TCRs, while TRAV10 paired with TRAJ18 defined iNKT TCRs. VDJdb, accessed 1 November 2021, was searched for CMV, EBV and SARS-CoV-2 annotated TCRs, excluding TCRs annotated for multiple antigens. Using fastp at Q25 and MiXCR, TCRdb reprocessed the public reads and kept productive beta chains. Each CDR3 protein appears once, grouped with its most common genes and DNA. In this record, the V and J calls reflect TCRdb's handling and not the investigators' own analysis. The sample table records tens of thousands of distinct CDR3 sequences; around 11% of these occur just once. The top ten constitute approximately 1.1% of the sample.

This sample was included in a study of early T cells in non-severe SARS-CoV-2 infection (dated by TCRdb to about 2021). Study-level background: TCR sequencing used bulk RNA from unsorted whole blood, so alpha and beta chains could not be paired.

From a lookup of the germline V gene (reference sequence), CDR1 and CDR2 are LGHDT and YNNKEL. The CDR3 covers 13 residues, taking in both the cysteine and the phenylalanine. Only the CDR3 DNA is retained, 39 bases long and in frame from the first base. Between the V and J ends, shortened by 6 bases and 4 bases respectively, the junction contains 12 bases. On the study overall, not on this receptor specifically: VDJdb matching was skewed toward anti-spike CD8 responses and likely underestimated virus-specific expansions, missing private and CD4 specificities.

This was a case-control study nested in a cohort of healthcare workers in London, UK, who had nasopharyngeal swab PCR tests and blood samples taken every week. Healthcare workers were recruited during the week of the UK lockdown, between 23 and 31 March 2020, and followed weekly for up to 16 weeks. The sample in question was whole blood, obtained at baseline. The clonotype originates from an adult who was a healthcare worker with PCR-confirmed SARS-CoV-2 infection or an uninfected control (not recorded which). The donor label of this sample is uncertain. The rearranged segments are TRBV3-1 and TRBJ1-1; the D gene cannot be named for sure. The CDR3 protein: CASSPMGFTEAFF. DNA sequence: TGTGCCAGCAGTCCGATGGGGTTCACTGAAGCTTTCTTT.